Described below is a single T cell receptor beta chain sequence and its context. Its binding antigen is unknown. Base quality data are lacking; no much larger clone is found one base away. Receptor libraries were prepared by the immunoSEQ multiplex PCR assay. For the multiplex PCR, a mixture combining 60 forward primers for TCR Vbeta segments and 13 reverse primers for TCR Jbeta segments was used. A multiplex PCR assay on genomic DNA amplified the CDR3 region of rearranged TCR beta genes. The amplified TCR beta libraries were sequenced on the Illumina HiSeq System as 87-base-pair reads. The study's own analysis went as follows. Across the roughly 670 repertoires, a later analysis counted roughly 77 million unique TCR beta chains, around 11 million of which were shared by at least two donors. A nearest-neighbor algorithm error-corrected the raw reads and collapsed the reads into unique sequences, merging closely related sequences to remove PCR and sequencing errors. V, D and J gene segments were assigned by aligning CDR3 sequences to IMGT reference sequences. Each retained sequence needed at least a six-nucleotide match to both a V gene segment and a J gene segment. Rearrangements were classified as productive when the CDR3 lacked stop codons and remained in frame with V and J, and all other rearrangements were classified as non-productive. CDR3 was defined according to IMGT convention as the region running from the second conserved V-encoded cysteine to the conserved J-encoded phenylalanine. Sequences without an unambiguous match to a single V gene segment were excluded from the earlier analysis of a few hundred of the donors. In an earlier analysis of roughly 500 of the donors, V segments were called functional above 56.7% productive rearrangements and were called segregating when the between-donor standard deviation exceeded 5%. A statistical classification framework was developed to diagnose cytomegalovirus status using the catalog of TCR beta chain sequences. In a later analysis, V and J genes were assigned by comparing TCR nucleotide sequences against IMGT/GENE-DB human TR gene sequences. The TCRdist pipeline was used in a later analysis to assign CDR3 sequences and most-parsimonious VDJ recombination scenarios. In a later analysis, each TCR beta chain was defined by its CDR3 amino acid sequence together with its V-gene family, and reads lacking a unique V-gene family were excluded. A later analysis removed 500 to 650 highly shared, low-generation-probability nucleotide sequences to deal with suspected cross-contamination and a sequencing artifact. In a later analysis, a clonal expansion index was calculated for each public chain from normalized within-repertoire ranks of inferred template counts. Generation probabilities in a later analysis came from a VDJ recombination model fitted to out-of-frame rearrangements, and those results were checked against IGoR. A later analysis scored TCR-TCR, TCR-HLA and TCR-CMV co-occurrence with hypergeometric tests, applying a repertoire-size bias correction to TCR pairs. False discovery rates were estimated in a later analysis by permuting HLA or CMV assignments 20 times. In a later analysis, co-occurring TCRs were grouped using DBSCAN, with TCRdist sequence similarity added in when clustering inside HLA-allele-positive subsets. Repertoires with fewer than 30,000 or more than 120,000 public chains, plus five repertoires with anomalous nucleotide sharing, were excluded from co-occurrence clustering. Drawn from immuneACCESS, this table holds only the in-frame rearrangements with V and J called that TCRdb kept. Clones are partly lost; checked studies trace under half to an unresolved V gene and leave the rest unexplained. Clone size and V and J calls were adopted from that table, with D and trimming inferred from the DNA. Recorded for this sample are about 93,000 clones; roughly 67% of them occurred a single time. The top ten hold around 5.6% of the sample.

This record belongs to a study of cytomegalovirus exposure and HLA in healthy donors (dated by TCRdb to 2016 to 2017). Background for the entire study: An earlier analysis of approximately 590 of the donors reported 276 Gb of sequence data and some 100 million unique TCR beta sequences from approximately 180 million T cells. Roughly 300 gigabases of sequencing data and approximately 84 million unique TCR sequences were included in an early release covering 550 to 650 HLA-typed donors. The genetic ancestry cluster associated with self-reported Caucasian donors included around 76% of the roughly 390 genotyped donors. The aim of the study was to test whether cataloging public T cell receptors could identify signatures of past pathogen exposure. The study used immunosequencing to profile the T cell repertoires of approximately 640 subjects and linked those repertoires to cytomegalovirus serostatus. A separate validation cohort of over 95 different subjects was used in addition to the roughly 620-subject first cohort. High-throughput TCR immunosequencing, statistical association of individual TCRs with disease status, and machine learning were combined to predict cytomegalovirus infection status. To study patterns of TCR occurrence, a later analysis re-analyzed previously published TCR beta repertoires from hundreds of donors and added high-resolution HLA genotyping. Rather than drawing on any new phenotypic data, the later analysis identified candidate immune exposures from TCR beta sequences and the way those sequences occurred across donors. An earlier analysis of a few hundred of the donors applied high-throughput TCR beta sequencing to assess whether each TCR beta V gene segment acted as functional or pseudogenic. Donor age, sex, ethnicity and CMV serostatus were compiled alongside the repertoire data. In a later genetic analysis, genome-wide SNP genotypes for about 65% of the roughly 700 donors were used, and that subset was treated as a discovery cohort. All discovery cohort repertoires had been generated using a single sequencing platform. Both class I and class II loci were covered by HLA typing, at four-digit resolution. The number of donors typed differed by locus, with roughly 620-640 for A, B, C, DRB1 and DQB1, around 500 for DQA1, nearly 610 for DPA1, and around 450 for DPB1. Roughly five DR-DQ haplotypes were treated as single units for association and clustering because of strong linkage in the cohort. Among under 450 genotyped donors of the cohort, an average of 235,054 unique TCR beta nucleotide sequences were sequenced per donor, roughly 20% of them non-productive.

The cohort consisted of some 730 healthy bone marrow donors. At the time of sampling, every cohort member was nominally healthy, though immune exposures that went unrecorded were likely present. The donor was CMV seropositive and was included in the group of 250 to 350 seropositive cohort members. Each donor provided a peripheral blood sample, and peripheral blood mononuclear cells were used for TCR beta sequencing. The Qiagen DNeasy Blood Extraction Kit was used to extract genomic DNA from the blood cell samples. Results and caveats for the whole study, not just this receptor: Most TCR sequences were seen in very few donors, while some public TCRs were found in many individuals. The study gave a list of some 150 TCR beta chains associated with cytomegalovirus. The earlier analysis of 587 of the donors excluded roughly 17 rarely observed V segments, including chromosome 9 orphons, because counts were too low. A further reported finding was that TCR beta sequences accurately predicted the HLA-A and HLA-B alleles for most subjects in the first cohort. In an earlier analysis of 587 of the donors, most TCR beta V segments appeared in productive rearrangements about 87% or about 30% of the time, broadly matching IMGT annotations. Correlated functional status among segregating V segments might be attributable to linkage disequilibrium, but an unknown experimental factor could not be ruled out. A later genetic analysis associated a missense DCLRE1C variant with V-gene and J-gene trimming of TCR beta chains, and an independent cohort replicated the association. In vitro tests confirmed that a few of the cytomegalovirus-associated TCR beta chains recognize cytomegalovirus antigens. In a later analysis, HLA-associated TCR beta chains showed more clonal expansion and lower generation probabilities than non-associated chains that were equally common. According to a later analysis, TCR association rates differed among HLA loci, with DRB1 alleles showing the most associated TCRs and HLA-C alleles showing the fewest. The authors suggested that the approach could potentially be extended to other disease states and immunological phenotypes. When HLA alleles, especially DR and DQ, strongly co-occurred, TCR associations were difficult to assign to individual alleles. According to a later genetic analysis, donors in an Asian-associated ancestry cluster had fewer N-insertions in productive TCRs than the roughly 670-donor mean. Several of the top co-occurrence clusters appeared to be linked to parvovirus B19, influenza, CMV and Epstein-Barr virus, according to a later analysis. Cytomegalovirus status was reported to be diagnosed by the classifier with high specificity and sensitivity in both the original and validation cohorts. In a later analysis, most CMV-associated TCR beta chains were found to appear HLA-restricted, with HLA associations seemingly driven largely by CMV exposure. HLA typing was unavailable for some donors at each locus, so association tests used only the typed subset. A cluster of highly shared sequence variants was judged likely to represent a technical artifact of the sequencing pipeline. Specific HLA alleles were associated with 15,000 to 20,000 TCR beta sequences at a false discovery rate of 0.05 in a later analysis. Presence/absence analyses assumed roughly uniform sequencing depth across donors, an assumption that may not hold. The only immune exposure information available for the cohort was CMV serostatus. The cohort was sequenced for TCR beta chains only, and without alpha or paired-chain data the features that could be detected were limited.

The source is a boy between 10 and 17 years old in good health and CMV-seropositive. Input material: PBMCs.

DNA sequence: TGCGCCAGCAGCTTGGCCGTTAATGAGGAGACCCAGTACTTC. This sequence encodes CASSLAVNEETQYF. The chain employs TRBV5-1 and TRBJ2-5; no D gene is confidently identified. The CDR1 and CDR2 encoded by the germline V gene are SGHRS and YFSETQ. A distance of 11 bases separates the germline ends of V and J, which lose 0 bases and 5 bases respectively. The CDR3 runs 14 amino acids, cysteine and phenylalanine included. The CDR3 DNA has 42 bases and is translated from base 1.